Following are 21 T cell receptor beta chains from one sample sequenced in a study of blood T cell repertoires in COVID-19. Here immunoSEQ multiplex PCR was the method, and the copy in TCRdb shows in-frame clones only, minus some. The table has under 95,000 clones, roughly three quarters seen once; the top ten hold approximately 11%. Material for sequencing was peripheral blood. All receptors come from a man between 65 and 79 years old with acute or convalescent COVID-19.

This rearrangement joins TRBV30 to TRBJ2-6; no clear D. Germline lookup yields CDR1 GTSNPN and CDR2 SVGIG (reference sequence). This CDR3 contains 17 residues. The V end lost 0 bases, the J end lost 0 bases, and 12 bases lay between the germline ends. CDR3 protein: CAWSVPGPSSGANVLTF. DNA of the CDR3: TGTGCCTGGAGTGTTCCAGGCCCATCCTCTGGGGCCAACGTCCTGACTTTC.

The CDR3 nucleotides are TGTGCCACCTACACAGGGGTGACCACTGAAGCTTTCTTT. This gives the protein CATYTGVTTEAFF. This chain connects TRBV6-6 to TRBJ1-1; 7 bases align to TRBD1. With 10 bases clipped from V and 4 bases from J, the junction kept 9 bases outside the gene matches. Per the germline V gene, CDR1 is MNHNY and CDR2 is SVGAGI (reference sequence). This CDR3 comprises 13 residues.

The V gene is TRBV7-9, the J gene TRBJ1-1; TRBD1 matches 8 bases. Germline V CDR1 and CDR2: SEHNR, FQNEAQ (reference sequence). The CDR3 is 14 amino acids. V lost 4 bases to trimming and J lost 3 bases; unmatched junction nucleotides: 4. The CDR3 coding sequence is TGTGCCAGCAGCTCTGACAGGGGCGACACTGAAGCTTTCTTT. Its translation is CASSSDRGDTEAFF.

The V and J genes are TRBV18 and TRBJ2-1; TRBD2 matches at 8 bases. Germline V gene data show CDR1 as KGHSH and CDR2 as LQKENI. Trimming at V came to 0 bases and at J to 3 bases, leaving 4 bases not matched to a gene. The CDR3 is made up of 16 amino acids. The DNA of the CDR3 is TGTGCCAGCTCACCACCGAACAGCGGGGGCTACAATGAGCAGTTCTTC. Its translation is CASSPPNSGGYNEQFF.

The rearrangement joins TRBV28 to TRBJ2-1, with a tentative D call TRBD1 (5 bases). The CDR3 sequence is 13 residues long. In germline, CDR1 is MDHEN, CDR2 SYDVKM. V was cut by 2 bases and J by 8 bases, with 10 bases left in between. The DNA for the CDR3 is TGTGCCAGCAGTTTAGGGGTAGGGGATGAGCAGTTCTTC. Translated: CASSLGVGDEQFF.

This CDR3 reads CASSWAKIEAFF. Here the CDR3 DNA reads TGTGCCAGCAGTTGGGCTAAGATCGAAGCTTTCTTT. The genes are TRBV28 and TRBJ1-1; D is undetermined. V was shortened by 4 bases and J by 8 bases, with 11 bases between the two germline ends. Germline V lookup: CDR1 MDHEN, CDR2 SYDVKM. The CDR3 has 12 residues.

The V and J genes are TRBV6-5 and TRBJ1-2; D is undetermined. The CDR3 sequence is 12 residues long. Per germline, CDR1 MNHEY and CDR2 SVGAGI. The germline V and J ends were trimmed by 6 bases and 4 bases, with 9 bases remaining between them. The CDR3: CASREGSYGYTF. CDR3 DNA: TGTGCCAGCAGAGAGGGATCCTATGGCTACACCTTC.

The chain couples TRBV5-5 to TRBJ2-5; 11 bases align to TRBD2. Germline V CDR1 and CDR2: SGHKS, YYEKEE (reference sequence). The ends lost 0 bases at V and 4 bases at J; junction bases unmatched: 2. The CDR3 covers 15 residues. The CDR3 DNA follows: TGTGCCAGCAGCTTGGCGGGACTAGCGGCAGAGACCCAGTACTTC. Its protein product is CASSLAGLAAETQYF.

This CDR3 is CASSPRVANEQFF. The CDR3 region has the DNA TGTGCCAGCAGCCCTCGGGTCGCCAATGAGCAGTTCTTC. The rearrangement joins TRBV5-5 to TRBJ2-1; D call uncertain. This CDR3 has 13 residues. V shed 4 bases and J shed 6 bases, with 11 bases lying between them. CDR1 SGHKS and CDR2 YYEKEE come from the germline V gene (reference sequence).

This chain links TRBV12-3 or TRBV12-4 with TRBJ2-2, with TRBD1 as a possible D gene (7 bases). The length of the CDR3 is 12 residues. Between the trimmed V and J ends, which lost 6 bases and 8 bases, there was a span of 10 bases. The DNA for the CDR3 is TGTGCCAGCAGCAGGGGGGTAGGGGAGCTGTTTTTT. Its translation is CASSRGVGELFF.

The chain recombines TRBV28 with TRBJ1-5; D perhaps matches TRBD1 (6 bases). The CDR3 is 14 residues long. Germline assignment: CDR1 MDHEN and CDR2 SYDVKM. V lost 7 bases and J 2 bases, leaving 12 bases between the germline ends. CDR3: CASIQGQGNQPQHF. Written as DNA, the CDR3 is TGTGCCAGCATCCAGGGGCAGGGCAATCAGCCCCAGCATTTT.

The chain has TRBV2 and TRBJ2-5; D uncertain. V was cut by 1 base and J by 12 bases, with 9 bases left in between. Germline assignment: CDR1 SNHLY and CDR2 FYNNEI. This CDR3 contains 11 residues. The CDR3 protein is CASSEDKTEYF. DNA of the CDR3: TGTGCCAGCAGTGAAGATAAGACTGAGTACTTC. Variable domain in full (rest from reference TRBV2 and TRBJ2-5): EPEVTQTPSHQVTQMGQEVILRCVPISNHLYFYWYRQILGQKVEFLVSFYNNEISEKSEIFDDQFSVERPDGSNFTLKIRSTKLEDSAMYFCASSEDKTEYFGPGTRLLVL.

V gene TRBV19 combines with J gene TRBJ2-2; 9 bases align to TRBD1. This CDR3 has 15 residues. Losses at the gene ends were 4 bases for V and 3 bases for J; bases not matched to a gene: 3. Per the germline V gene, CDR1 is LNHDA and CDR2 is SQIVND (reference sequence). The CDR3 coding sequence is TGTGCCAGTAGTAGAGGGGACAGGGACACCGGGGAGCTGTTTTTT. Translated: CASSRGDRDTGELFF.

This clone appeared a few times. The chain combines TRBV20-1 with TRBJ1-4, with no clear D. V shed 3 bases and J shed 8 bases, with 13 bases lying between them. CDR1 is DFQATT and CDR2 is SNEGSKA in the germline V gene (reference sequence). This CDR3 has 13 amino acids. CDR3 coding DNA: TGCAGTGCTAGTAGACCCTCAGGCGAAAAACTGTTTTTT. Residues: CSASRPSGEKLFF.

The chain is built from TRBV5-1 and TRBJ2-5, with D uncertain. This CDR3 comprises 12 residues. CDR1 is SGHRS, CDR2 YFSETQ, per germline. Between the trimmed V and J ends, which lost 0 bases and 5 bases, there was a span of 5 bases. CDR3 DNA: TGCGCCAGCAGCTTGGTTCCGGAGACCCAGTACTTC. It is translated as CASSLVPETQYF.

The J gene is TRBJ2-1, the V gene TRBV5-1, with TRBD1 identical over 10 bases. The V and J ends lost 5 bases and 6 bases, in that order; junction bases with no gene match: 5. The CDR3 covers 14 residues. CDR1 and CDR2 (germline): SGHRS, YFSETQ. In DNA, the CDR3 is TGCGCCAGCAGGAGGACAGGGGGGGCCAATGAGCAGTTCTTC. Translation: CASRRTGGANEQFF.

V and J are TRBV6-5 and TRBJ2-7, with TRBD1 identical over 7 bases. Per germline, CDR1 MNHEY and CDR2 SVGAGI. V shed 6 bases, J shed 3 bases, and the junction held 8 bases outside the gene matches. The CDR3 sequence is 14 residues long. CDR3 bases: TGTGCCAGCAGCTTAGACAGGGCCCTCTACGAGCAGTACTTC. Translated: CASSLDRALYEQYF.

The chain joins TRBV2 to TRBJ2-5; possible D gene TRBD1, 6 bases. V lost 6 bases and J lost 1, with 9 bases in between. Germline V lookup: CDR1 SNHLY, CDR2 FYNNEI. CDR3 length: 13 amino acids. In DNA form, the CDR3 reads TGTGCCAGCAGAAACAGGGCCCAAGAGACCCAGTACTTC. This gives the protein CASRNRAQETQYF.

This chain links TRBV9 with TRBJ2-5; the D gene is possibly TRBD2 (7 bases). The CDR3 is made up of 15 amino acids. The V end was cut by 2 bases, the J end by 5 bases, with 16 bases between. The V gene's germline CDR1 is SGDLS and CDR2 YYNGEE. The CDR3 spells CASSVGAGRGETQYF. For the CDR3, the DNA is TGTGCCAGCAGCGTCGGAGCAGGGAGGGGGGAGACCCAGTACTTC.

This chain links TRBV10-3 with TRBJ2-5; tentatively, D is TRBD2 (7 bases). Trimming left V 11 bases short and J 7 bases short, with 20 bases between. The CDR3 length is 13 residues. Germline assignment: CDR1 ENHRY and CDR2 SYGVKD. This chain's CDR3 is CASRGREGGTQYF. For the CDR3, the DNA is TGTGCCTCCAGGGGCAGGGAGGGGGGGACCCAGTACTTC.

This clone turned up a few times. This chain links TRBV6-5 with TRBJ2-2; TRBD2 matches at 7 bases. This CDR3 has 15 amino acids. V trimming: 2 bases; J trimming: 1 base; junction bases outside the gene matches: 1. The germline gives CDR1 MNHEY, CDR2 SVGAGI. The CDR3 spells CASSYASGNTGELFF. CDR3 coding DNA: TGTGCCAGCAGTTACGCTAGCGGGAACACCGGGGAGCTGTTTTTT.